A selection of T cell receptor beta chains follows, all from one sample in a study of blood T cell repertoires in COVID-19. Produced via immunoSEQ multiplex PCR; TCRdb's table is partial and in-frame only. The data hold around 300,000 clones, with more than 70% observed a single time. Sequencing was carried out using PBMCs or T cells enriched from blood (not recorded which). These receptors all stem from a woman in her twenties or thirties who had recovered from COVID-19. Both conserved end residues are part of each CDR3. A D gene is named only where the DNA matches it firmly. Clone size appears in some rows only: once, few, many, or a class for an expanded clone.

j_call: TRBJ1-6
v_call: TRBV2
clone_size: -
d_call: TRBD1
cdr3_nt: TGTGCCAGCTTGTTACCGGGACAGAGAAATTCACCCCTCCACTTT
cdr3_aa: CASLLPGQRNSPLHF

j_call: TRBJ2-7
v_call: TRBV29-1
clone_size: -
d_call: -
cdr3_nt: TGCAGCGTTGCGGGGGGCAGCTCCTACGAGCAGTACTTC
cdr3_aa: CSVAGGSSYEQYF

j_call: TRBJ2-7
v_call: TRBV25-1
clone_size: -
d_call: -
cdr3_nt: TGTGCCAGCAGAGGAGGGCTCGAGCAGTACTTC
cdr3_aa: CASRGGLEQYF

j_call: TRBJ2-7
v_call: TRBV5-1
clone_size: few
d_call: -
cdr3_nt: TGCGCCAGCAGTTATGACAGCTACGAGCAGTACTTC
cdr3_aa: CASSYDSYEQYF

j_call: TRBJ1-1
v_call: TRBV21-1
clone_size: -
d_call: -
cdr3_nt: TGTGCCGGTTCAGGGGCGAAGGACACTGAAGCTTTCTTT
cdr3_aa: CAGSGAKDTEAFF

j_call: TRBJ2-2
v_call: TRBV10-3
clone_size: -
d_call: TRBD1
cdr3_nt: TGTGCCATCAGTGATCGGGTAAAGACAGGGCAGACCGGGGAGCTGTTTTTT
cdr3_aa: CAISDRVKTGQTGELFF

j_call: TRBJ1-5
v_call: TRBV2
clone_size: -
d_call: -
cdr3_nt: TGTGCCAGCAGTGAGGGATGGGGGGATAGCAATCAGCCCCAGCATTTT
cdr3_aa: CASSEGWGDSNQPQHF

j_call: TRBJ1-5
v_call: TRBV6-5
clone_size: once
d_call: -
cdr3_nt: TGTGCCAGCAGTTACTCGATCCGGCAGCCCCAGCATTTT
cdr3_aa: CASSYSIRQPQHF

j_call: TRBJ2-5
v_call: TRBV5-1
clone_size: -
d_call: TRBD1
cdr3_nt: TGCGCCAGCAGCCCACAGGGGGCTAGGGAGACCCAGTACTTC
cdr3_aa: CASSPQGARETQYF

j_call: TRBJ1-5
v_call: TRBV28
clone_size: -
d_call: -
cdr3_nt: TGTGCCAGCAGTCCCATCGGAGGGATAGAACAGCCCCAGCATTTT
cdr3_aa: CASSPIGGIEQPQHF

j_call: TRBJ2-3
v_call: TRBV5-1
clone_size: -
d_call: -
cdr3_nt: TGCGCCAGCAGCTTGGTTCTAGCGAACGGAGATACGCAGTATTTT
cdr3_aa: CASSLVLANGDTQYF

j_call: TRBJ1-5
v_call: TRBV19
clone_size: -
d_call: -
cdr3_nt: TGTGCCAGTAGTCCCGGGGCGCGGGGCCAGCCCCAGCATTTT
cdr3_aa: CASSPGARGQPQHF

j_call: TRBJ2-2
v_call: TRBV3-1/TRBV3-2
clone_size: -
d_call: -
cdr3_nt: TGTGCCAGCAGCCAAGGGGGTAGGAGGGGTACCGGGGAGCTGTTTTTT
cdr3_aa: CASSQGGRRGTGELFF

j_call: TRBJ2-7
v_call: TRBV6-5
clone_size: -
d_call: -
cdr3_nt: TGTGCCAGCAGTCCCCGGGGAGACGCCTACGAGCAGTACTTC
cdr3_aa: CASSPRGDAYEQYF

j_call: TRBJ2-6
v_call: TRBV5-8
clone_size: -
d_call: -
cdr3_nt: TGTGCCAGCAGCTTGGATAGGGGAACAGGGTCTGGGGCCAACGTCCTGACTTTC
cdr3_aa: CASSLDRGTGSGANVLTF

j_call: TRBJ2-5
v_call: TRBV5-6
clone_size: -
d_call: -
cdr3_nt: TGTGCCAGCAGTATTGGGACGTTGAAGGACAGACAAGAGACCCAGTACTTC
cdr3_aa: CASSIGTLKDRQETQYF

j_call: TRBJ2-3
v_call: TRBV19
clone_size: -
d_call: TRBD2
cdr3_nt: TGTGCCAGTAGTACTCAACTAGCGGGTTACGATACGCAGTATTTT
cdr3_aa: CASSTQLAGYDTQYF

j_call: TRBJ2-1
v_call: TRBV30
clone_size: -
d_call: -
cdr3_nt: TGTGCCTGGAATGTAGCGGAGGGTGTGTTCAATGAGCAGTTCTTC
cdr3_aa: CAWNVAEGVFNEQFF

j_call: TRBJ1-2
v_call: TRBV5-6
clone_size: -
d_call: -
cdr3_nt: TGTGCCAGCAGCTTGGGGCCAGGGGATCTGGGAGGCTACACCTTC
cdr3_aa: CASSLGPGDLGGYTF

j_call: TRBJ1-2
v_call: TRBV30
clone_size: -
d_call: -
cdr3_nt: TGTGCCTGGAGCCAGGGTGGAAAAGGCTACACCTTC
cdr3_aa: CAWSQGGKGYTF

j_call: TRBJ2-2
v_call: TRBV2
clone_size: -
d_call: TRBD1
cdr3_nt: TGTGCCAGCCAACCGGACAGGGCTTGGCCCGGGGAGCTGTTTTTT
cdr3_aa: CASQPDRAWPGELFF

j_call: TRBJ1-1
v_call: TRBV6-2/TRBV6-3
clone_size: -
d_call: -
cdr3_nt: TGTGCCAGCAGTTACCGACAGGCCGTGAACACTGAAGCTTTCTTT
cdr3_aa: CASSYRQAVNTEAFF

j_call: TRBJ1-2
v_call: TRBV4-1
clone_size: -
d_call: TRBD1
cdr3_nt: TGCGCCAGCAGCAGTATCCGGGACAGGGTCAATGGCTACACCTTC
cdr3_aa: CASSSIRDRVNGYTF

j_call: TRBJ2-3
v_call: TRBV2
clone_size: -
d_call: TRBD1
cdr3_nt: TGTGCCAGCAGGGGACAGGCCGGCACAGATACGCAGTATTTT
cdr3_aa: CASRGQAGTDTQYF

j_call: TRBJ2-3
v_call: TRBV6-5
clone_size: -
d_call: -
cdr3_nt: TGTGCCAGCAATACGGGGTCCACAGATACGCAGTATTTT
cdr3_aa: CASNTGSTDTQYF

j_call: TRBJ1-1
v_call: TRBV5-4
clone_size: once
d_call: -
cdr3_nt: TGTGCCAGCAGCTTGTCAGGGGACGGAGCTTTCTTT
cdr3_aa: CASSLSGDGAFF

j_call: TRBJ1-4
v_call: TRBV3-1/TRBV3-2
clone_size: -
d_call: -
cdr3_nt: TGTGCCAGCAGCCAACCTCAGGATAATGAAAAACTGTTTTTT
cdr3_aa: CASSQPQDNEKLFF

j_call: TRBJ2-1
v_call: TRBV7-2
clone_size: -
d_call: TRBD1
cdr3_nt: TGTGCCAGCAGCTTAATGACAGGGGAAGGCGAGCAGTTCTTC
cdr3_aa: CASSLMTGEGEQFF

j_call: TRBJ2-5
v_call: TRBV30
clone_size: -
d_call: -
cdr3_nt: TGTGCCTGGAGTGTTCAAAAAGAGACCCAGTACTTC
cdr3_aa: CAWSVQKETQYF

j_call: TRBJ1-2
v_call: TRBV30
clone_size: once
d_call: -
cdr3_nt: TGTGCCTGGAGTGTACCAGGCGGGCTCTATGGCTACACCTTC
cdr3_aa: CAWSVPGGLYGYTF

j_call: TRBJ1-5
v_call: TRBV19
clone_size: -
d_call: TRBD1
cdr3_nt: TGTGCCAGTAAAGGGACAGCGCTCAATCAGCCCCAGCATTTT
cdr3_aa: CASKGTALNQPQHF

j_call: TRBJ2-7
v_call: TRBV6-2/TRBV6-3
clone_size: -
d_call: -
cdr3_nt: TGTGCCAGCAGCCACATCGGTTGGGGGGTGTACTTC
cdr3_aa: CASSHIGWGVYF

j_call: TRBJ1-5
v_call: TRBV7-4
clone_size: -
d_call: -
cdr3_nt: TGTGCCAGCAGTGAAGGGGGCAATCAGCCCCAGCATTTT
cdr3_aa: CASSEGGNQPQHF

j_call: TRBJ2-2
v_call: TRBV5-4
clone_size: -
d_call: TRBD2
cdr3_nt: TGTGCCAGCACCTGGGCAGAAGCGGGGCCCGGGGAGCTGTTTTTT
cdr3_aa: CASTWAEAGPGELFF

j_call: TRBJ1-2
v_call: TRBV3-1/TRBV3-2
clone_size: once
d_call: TRBD1
cdr3_nt: TGTGCCAGCAGCCAAAGACAGGGCTATCGCTATGGCTACACCTTC
cdr3_aa: CASSQRQGYRYGYTF

j_call: TRBJ2-3
v_call: TRBV7-2
clone_size: -
d_call: TRBD2
cdr3_nt: TGTGCCAGCAGCTTAATGGCGGGGGGCCTCACAGATACGCAGTATTTT
cdr3_aa: CASSLMAGGLTDTQYF

j_call: TRBJ1-4
v_call: TRBV28
clone_size: -
d_call: -
cdr3_nt: TGTGCCAGCAGCACCGGGTGGGGCATGGACGAAAAACTGTTTTTT
cdr3_aa: CASSTGWGMDEKLFF

j_call: TRBJ2-7
v_call: TRBV19
clone_size: -
d_call: -
cdr3_nt: TGTGCCAGTAGTATCCAGGTCGACTCCTACGAGCAGTACTTC
cdr3_aa: CASSIQVDSYEQYF

j_call: TRBJ2-5
v_call: TRBV7-2
clone_size: -
d_call: TRBD1
cdr3_nt: TGTGCCAGCAGCCAAAAACAGGGGCTCTACGCTCGGGAGACCCAGTACTTC
cdr3_aa: CASSQKQGLYARETQYF

j_call: TRBJ2-7
v_call: TRBV20-1
clone_size: once
d_call: -
cdr3_nt: TGCAGTGCTAGTAGGTATGGACAACGATCCTACGAGCAGTACTTC
cdr3_aa: CSASRYGQRSYEQYF

j_call: TRBJ1-5
v_call: TRBV7-8
clone_size: -
d_call: -
cdr3_nt: TGTGCCAGCAGCTTGCGGACAGTTTATAGCAATCAGCCCCAGCATTTT
cdr3_aa: CASSLRTVYSNQPQHF

j_call: TRBJ1-3
v_call: TRBV6-5
clone_size: -
d_call: -
cdr3_nt: TGTGCCAGCAGTTACGGCAGGGGCGGGAACACCATATATTTT
cdr3_aa: CASSYGRGGNTIYF

j_call: TRBJ1-5
v_call: TRBV5-1
clone_size: -
d_call: -
cdr3_nt: TGCGCCAGCAGCTTACTAGGTAGGGGGAATCAGCCCCAGCATTTT
cdr3_aa: CASSLLGRGNQPQHF

j_call: TRBJ1-1
v_call: TRBV7-8
clone_size: once
d_call: -
cdr3_nt: TGTGCCAGCAGCTCCCCGTCCGGGAACATGAACACTGAAGCTTTCTTT
cdr3_aa: CASSSPSGNMNTEAFF

j_call: TRBJ2-7
v_call: TRBV5-5
clone_size: -
d_call: -
cdr3_nt: TGTGCCAGTACTTTGACAGGGACTCGCGAGCAGTACTTC
cdr3_aa: CASTLTGTREQYF